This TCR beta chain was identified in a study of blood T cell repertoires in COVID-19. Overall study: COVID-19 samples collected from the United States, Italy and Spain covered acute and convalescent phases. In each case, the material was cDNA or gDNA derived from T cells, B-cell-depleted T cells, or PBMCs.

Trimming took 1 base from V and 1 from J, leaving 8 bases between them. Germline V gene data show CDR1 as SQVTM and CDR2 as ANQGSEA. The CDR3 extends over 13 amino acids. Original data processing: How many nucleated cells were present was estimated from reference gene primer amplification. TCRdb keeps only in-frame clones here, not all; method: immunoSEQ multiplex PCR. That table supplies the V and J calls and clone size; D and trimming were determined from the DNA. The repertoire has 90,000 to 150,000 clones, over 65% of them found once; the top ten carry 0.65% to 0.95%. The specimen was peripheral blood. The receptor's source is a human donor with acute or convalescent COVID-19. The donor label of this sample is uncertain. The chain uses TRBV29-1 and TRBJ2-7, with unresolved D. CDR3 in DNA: TGCAGCGTTGAAGTTCAACGGTCCTACGAGCAGTACTTC. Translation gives CSVEVQRSYEQYF.